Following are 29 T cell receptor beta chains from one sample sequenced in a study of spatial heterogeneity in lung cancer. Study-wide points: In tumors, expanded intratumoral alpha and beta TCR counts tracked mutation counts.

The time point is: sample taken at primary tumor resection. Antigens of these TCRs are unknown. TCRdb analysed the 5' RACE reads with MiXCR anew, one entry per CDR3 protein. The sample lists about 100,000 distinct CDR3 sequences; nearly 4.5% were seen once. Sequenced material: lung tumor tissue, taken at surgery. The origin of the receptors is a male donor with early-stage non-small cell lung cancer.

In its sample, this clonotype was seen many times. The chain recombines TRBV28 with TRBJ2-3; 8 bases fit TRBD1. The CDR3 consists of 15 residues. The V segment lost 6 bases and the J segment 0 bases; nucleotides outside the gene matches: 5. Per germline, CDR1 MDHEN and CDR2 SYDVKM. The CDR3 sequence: CASSRTGTSTDTQYF. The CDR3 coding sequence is TGTGCCAGCAGCCGGACAGGGACTAGCACAGATACGCAGTATTTT.

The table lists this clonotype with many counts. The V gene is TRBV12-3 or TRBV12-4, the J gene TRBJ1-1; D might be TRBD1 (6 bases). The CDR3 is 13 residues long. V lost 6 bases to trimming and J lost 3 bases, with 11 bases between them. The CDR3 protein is CASSRTEDTEAFF. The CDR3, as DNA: TGTGCCAGCAGCCGGACAGAGGACACTGAAGCTTTCTTT.

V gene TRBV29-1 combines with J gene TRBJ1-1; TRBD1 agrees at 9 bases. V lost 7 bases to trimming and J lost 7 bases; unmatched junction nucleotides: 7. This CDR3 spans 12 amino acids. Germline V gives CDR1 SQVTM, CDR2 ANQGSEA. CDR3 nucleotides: TGCAGCGGCTCCGGGACAGGGAATGAAGCTTTCTTT. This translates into CSGSGTGNEAFF.

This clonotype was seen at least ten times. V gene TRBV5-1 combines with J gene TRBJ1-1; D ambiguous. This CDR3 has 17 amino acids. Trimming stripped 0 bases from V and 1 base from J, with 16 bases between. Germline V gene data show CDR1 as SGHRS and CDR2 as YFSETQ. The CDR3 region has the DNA TGCGCCAGCAGCTTGGATTCCCCGAGATATCCGAACACTGAAGCTTTCTTT. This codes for CASSLDSPRYPNTEAFF.

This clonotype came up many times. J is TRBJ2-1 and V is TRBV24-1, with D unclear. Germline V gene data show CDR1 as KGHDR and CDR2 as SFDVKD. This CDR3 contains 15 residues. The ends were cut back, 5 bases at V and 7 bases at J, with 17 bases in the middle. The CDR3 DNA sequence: TGTGCCACCAGTGGCGAGAGAGACCTGAGAAATGAGCAGTTCTTC. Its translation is CATSGERDLRNEQFF.

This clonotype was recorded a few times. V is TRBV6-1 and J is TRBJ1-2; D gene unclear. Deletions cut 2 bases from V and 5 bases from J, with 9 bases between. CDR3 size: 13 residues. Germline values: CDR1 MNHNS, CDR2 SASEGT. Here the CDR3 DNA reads TGTGCCAGCAGTGAACGGGCGCCTTATGGCTACACCTTC. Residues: CASSERAPYGYTF.

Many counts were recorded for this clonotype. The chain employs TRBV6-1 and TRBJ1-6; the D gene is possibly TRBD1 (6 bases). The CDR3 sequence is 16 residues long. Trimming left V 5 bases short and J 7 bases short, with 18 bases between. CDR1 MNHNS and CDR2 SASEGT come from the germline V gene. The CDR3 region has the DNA TGTGCCAGCAGTACTGCCCCGCCAGGACAGAATTCACCCCTCCACTTT. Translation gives CASSTAPPGQNSPLHF.

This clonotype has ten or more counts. The DNA for the CDR3 is TGTGCCAGCACCCCGGGACTAGCGGGCTCTGGCACCGGGGAGCTGTTTTTT. Its translation: CASTPGLAGSGTGELFF. The V gene is TRBV2, the J gene TRBJ2-2, with 12 bases aligning to TRBD2. Losses at the gene ends were 7 bases for V and 4 bases for J; bases not matched to a gene: 10. This CDR3 spans 17 amino acids. CDR1 SNHLY and CDR2 FYNNEI come from the germline V gene.

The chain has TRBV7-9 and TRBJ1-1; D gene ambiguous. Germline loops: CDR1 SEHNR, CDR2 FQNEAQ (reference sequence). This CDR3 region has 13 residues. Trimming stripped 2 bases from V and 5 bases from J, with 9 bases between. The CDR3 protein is CASSLPPLTEAFF. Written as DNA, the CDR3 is TGTGCCAGCAGCTTACCGCCCCTAACTGAAGCTTTCTTT.

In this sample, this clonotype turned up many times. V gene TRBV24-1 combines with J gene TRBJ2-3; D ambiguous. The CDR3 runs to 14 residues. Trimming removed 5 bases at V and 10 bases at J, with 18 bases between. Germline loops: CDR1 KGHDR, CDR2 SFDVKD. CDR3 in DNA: TGTGCCACCAGTGCGGCAGGCCCTCGGATGGCGCAGTATTTT. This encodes CATSAAGPRMAQYF.

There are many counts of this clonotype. The CDR3 nucleotides are TGTGCCAGCAGTTTGGGTCGGCTCTCCTACAATGAGCAGTTCTTC. Protein sequence: CASSLGRLSYNEQFF. The V call is TRBV28, the J call TRBJ2-1; D gene uncertain. The CDR3 has 15 amino acids. Germline-derived CDR1 and CDR2 are MDHEN and SYDVKM. Trimming took 3 bases from V and 0 from J, leaving 9 bases between them.

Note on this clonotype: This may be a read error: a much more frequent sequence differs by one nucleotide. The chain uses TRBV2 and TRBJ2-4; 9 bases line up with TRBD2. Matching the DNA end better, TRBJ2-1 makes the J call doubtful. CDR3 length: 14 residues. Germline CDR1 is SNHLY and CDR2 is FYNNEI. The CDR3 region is CASMRREGPNIQFF. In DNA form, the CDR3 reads TGTGCCAGCATGAGGCGGGAGGGCCCGAACATTCAGTTCTTC.

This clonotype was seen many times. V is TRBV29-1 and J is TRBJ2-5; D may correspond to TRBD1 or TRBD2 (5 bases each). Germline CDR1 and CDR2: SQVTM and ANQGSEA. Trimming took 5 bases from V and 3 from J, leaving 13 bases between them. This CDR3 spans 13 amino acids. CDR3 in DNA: TGCAGCGTTAGTGGGGGTTGGAAAGAGACCCAGTACTTC. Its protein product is CSVSGGWKETQYF.

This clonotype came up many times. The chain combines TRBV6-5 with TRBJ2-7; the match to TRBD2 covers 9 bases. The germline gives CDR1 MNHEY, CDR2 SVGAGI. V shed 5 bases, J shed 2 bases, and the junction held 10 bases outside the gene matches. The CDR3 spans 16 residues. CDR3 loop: CASSPHLAGLAYEQYF. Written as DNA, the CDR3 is TGTGCCAGCAGTCCGCATCTAGCGGGACTCGCCTACGAGCAGTACTTC.

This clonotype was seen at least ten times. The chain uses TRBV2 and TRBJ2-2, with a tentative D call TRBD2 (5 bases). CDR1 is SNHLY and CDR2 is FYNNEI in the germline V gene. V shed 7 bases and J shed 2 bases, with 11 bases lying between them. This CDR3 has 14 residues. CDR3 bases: TGTGCCAGCACCCGGACTCCTAACACCGGGGAGCTGTTTTTT. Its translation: CASTRTPNTGELFF. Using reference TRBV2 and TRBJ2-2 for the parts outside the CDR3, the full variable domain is EPEVTQTPSHQVTQMGQEVILRCVPISNHLYFYWYRQILGQKVEFLVSFYNNEISEKSEIFDDQFSVERPDGSNFTLKIRSTKLEDSAMYFCASTRTPNTGELFFGEGSRLTVL.

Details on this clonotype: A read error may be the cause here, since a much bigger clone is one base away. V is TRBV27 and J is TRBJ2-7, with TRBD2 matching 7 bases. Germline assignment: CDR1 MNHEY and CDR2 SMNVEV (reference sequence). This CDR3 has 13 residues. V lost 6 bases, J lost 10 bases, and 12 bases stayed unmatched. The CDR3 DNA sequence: TGTGCCAGCAGAAGGGAACAAGCGGGATCCCAGTACTTC. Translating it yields CASRREQAGSQYF.

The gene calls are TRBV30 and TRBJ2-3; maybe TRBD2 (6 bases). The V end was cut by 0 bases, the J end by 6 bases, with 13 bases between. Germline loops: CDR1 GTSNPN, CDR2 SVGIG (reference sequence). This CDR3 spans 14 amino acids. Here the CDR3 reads CAWSVRGGGDTQYF. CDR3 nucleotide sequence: TGTGCCTGGAGTGTAAGGGGAGGTGGCGATACGCAGTATTTT.

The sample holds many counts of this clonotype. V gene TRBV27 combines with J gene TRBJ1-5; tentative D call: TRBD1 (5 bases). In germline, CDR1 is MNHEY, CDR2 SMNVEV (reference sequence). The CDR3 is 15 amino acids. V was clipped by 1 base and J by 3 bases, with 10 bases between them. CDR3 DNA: TGTGCCAGCAGTTTATTCGGACACGACAATCAGCCCCAGCATTTT. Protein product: CASSLFGHDNQPQHF.

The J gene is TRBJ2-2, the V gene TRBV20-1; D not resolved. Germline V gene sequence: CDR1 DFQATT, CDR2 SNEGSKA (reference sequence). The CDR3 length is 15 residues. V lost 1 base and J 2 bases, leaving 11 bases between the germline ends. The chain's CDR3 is CSARVQAPNTGELFF. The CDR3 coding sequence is TGCAGTGCTAGAGTCCAGGCTCCAAACACCGGGGAGCTGTTTTTT.

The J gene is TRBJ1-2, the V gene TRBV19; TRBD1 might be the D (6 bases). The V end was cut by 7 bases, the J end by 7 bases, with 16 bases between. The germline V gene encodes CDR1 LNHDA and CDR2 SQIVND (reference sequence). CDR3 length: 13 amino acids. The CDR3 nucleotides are TGTGCCAGTAATCCAGGGGCGGTTTCTGGCTACACCTTC. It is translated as CASNPGAVSGYTF.

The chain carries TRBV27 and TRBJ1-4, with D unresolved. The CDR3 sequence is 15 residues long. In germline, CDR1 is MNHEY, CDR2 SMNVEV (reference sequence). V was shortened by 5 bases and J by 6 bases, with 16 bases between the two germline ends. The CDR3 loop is CASSPGPTDYEKLFF. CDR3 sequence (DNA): TGTGCCAGCAGTCCAGGACCGACCGATTATGAAAAACTGTTTTTT.

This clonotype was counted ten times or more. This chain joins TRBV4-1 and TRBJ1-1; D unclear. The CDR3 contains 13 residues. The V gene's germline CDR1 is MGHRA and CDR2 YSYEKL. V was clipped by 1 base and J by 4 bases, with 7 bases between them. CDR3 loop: CASSQVLLTEAFF. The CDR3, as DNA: TGCGCCAGCAGCCAAGTATTACTCACTGAAGCTTTCTTT.

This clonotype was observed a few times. CDR3 residues: CASSFSGIDTDTQYF. The CDR3 DNA reads as TGTGCCAGCAGTTTTAGCGGGATTGACACAGATACGCAGTATTTT. The chain employs TRBV27 and TRBJ2-3; 8 bases match TRBD2. This CDR3 has 15 amino acids. J lost 2 bases, V lost 3 bases, and 4 bases had no gene match. Germline V CDR1 and CDR2: MNHEY, SMNVEV (reference sequence).

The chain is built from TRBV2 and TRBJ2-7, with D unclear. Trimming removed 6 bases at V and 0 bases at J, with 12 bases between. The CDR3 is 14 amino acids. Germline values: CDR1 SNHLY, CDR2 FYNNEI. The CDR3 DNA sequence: TGTGCCAGCAGCTCCTACCTGAGCTCCTACGAGCAGTACTTC. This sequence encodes CASSSYLSSYEQYF.

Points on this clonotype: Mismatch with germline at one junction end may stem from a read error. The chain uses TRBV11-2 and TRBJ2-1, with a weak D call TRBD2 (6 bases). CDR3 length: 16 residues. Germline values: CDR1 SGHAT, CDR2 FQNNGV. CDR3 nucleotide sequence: TGTGCCAGCAGCCACGCCGTGACTAGTGGCTACAAAGAGCAGTTCTTC. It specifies CASSHAVTSGYKEQFF.

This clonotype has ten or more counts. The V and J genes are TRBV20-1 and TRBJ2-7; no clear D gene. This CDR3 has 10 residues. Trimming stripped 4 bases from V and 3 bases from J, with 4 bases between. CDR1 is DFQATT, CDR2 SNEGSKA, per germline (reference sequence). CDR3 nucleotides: TGCAGTGCTAAAAACTACGAGCAGTACTTC. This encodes CSAKNYEQYF.

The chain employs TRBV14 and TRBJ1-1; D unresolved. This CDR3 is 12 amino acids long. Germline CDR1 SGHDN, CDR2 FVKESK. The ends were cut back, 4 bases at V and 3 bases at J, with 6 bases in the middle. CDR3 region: CASSRRYTEAFF. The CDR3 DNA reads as TGTGCCAGCAGCCGACGATACACTGAAGCTTTCTTT.

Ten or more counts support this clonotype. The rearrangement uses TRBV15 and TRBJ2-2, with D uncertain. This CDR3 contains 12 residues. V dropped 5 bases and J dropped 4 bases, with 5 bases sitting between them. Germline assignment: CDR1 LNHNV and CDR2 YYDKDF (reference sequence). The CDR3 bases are TGTGCCACCAGCCGTACCACCGGGGAGCTGTTTTTT. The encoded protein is CATSRTTGELFF. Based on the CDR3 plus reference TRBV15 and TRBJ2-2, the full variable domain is DAMVIQNPRYQVTQFGKPVTLSCSQTLNHNVMYWYQQKSSQAPKLLFHYYDKDFNNEADTPDNFQSRRPNTSFCFLDIRSPGLGDTAMYLCATSRTTGELFFGEGSRLTVL.

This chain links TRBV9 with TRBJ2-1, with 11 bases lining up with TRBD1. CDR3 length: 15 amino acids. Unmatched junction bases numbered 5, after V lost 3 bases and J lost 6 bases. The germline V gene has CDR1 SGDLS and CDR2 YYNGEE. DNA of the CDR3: TGTGCCAGCAGCGCCCGGGACAGGGGGGTCAATGAGCAGTTCTTC. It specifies CASSARDRGVNEQFF.